Shown below are 32 T cell receptor beta chains from a single sample sequenced in a study of post-analysis software for immune sequencing data. Study conclusions and caveats: Patients showed TRBV5-6, TRBV5-1 and TRBV20-1 among five TRBV segments more frequent than in controls.

No antigen is known for these receptors. TCR beta cDNA libraries included unique molecular identifiers. TCRdb called the PCR reads again in MiXCR, with one record for every CDR3 protein. The sample shows roughly 650,000 distinct CDR3 sequences, approximately 59% of them seen only once. Sequenced: blood. The receptor set was obtained from a girl aged 2-10 years with multiple sclerosis.

The chain couples TRBV27 to TRBJ1-2, with D maybe TRBD1 (5 bases). This CDR3 is built from 14 residues. V lost 0 bases and J 4 bases, leaving 9 bases between the germline ends. Looked up from germline, CDR1 is MNHEY and CDR2 is SMNVEV (reference sequence). CDR3 in DNA: TGTGCCAGCAGTTTATCCAGACAGCGCTATGGCTACACCTTC. Its protein is CASSLSRQRYGYTF.

This chain joins TRBV28 and TRBJ2-7; TRBD2 matches at 8 bases. Trimming removed 10 bases from V and 5 bases from J; junction bases left unmatched: 7. The CDR3 has 12 residues. Germline lookup yields CDR1 MDHEN and CDR2 SYDVKM. The CDR3 coding sequence is TGTGCCACCCACGGGGGGGCCCACGAGCAGTACTTC. Its protein is CATHGGAHEQYF.

V usage is TRBV20-1 and J usage is TRBJ2-1; D possibly corresponds to TRBD1 (6 bases). The CDR3 contains 15 residues. V was trimmed by 6 bases and J by 0 bases, leaving 15 bases between them. CDR1 is DFQATT and CDR2 is SNEGSKA in the germline V gene (reference sequence). Here the CDR3 reads CSAVTGRSSYNEQFF. The CDR3 region has the DNA TGCAGTGCGGTGACAGGCCGAAGCTCCTACAATGAGCAGTTCTTC.

This chain links TRBV7-2 with TRBJ2-5; D is perhaps TRBD1 (5 bases). The germline V gene encodes CDR1 SGHTA and CDR2 FQGNSA. The germline V and J ends were trimmed by 5 bases and 5 bases, with 12 bases remaining between them. CDR3 length equals 13 residues. CDR3 bases: TGTGCCAGCAGCCAGGACAACTGGGAGACCCAGTACTTC. This sequence encodes CASSQDNWETQYF.

This clonotype has only a few counts. The rearrangement uses TRBV6-2 or TRBV6-3 and TRBJ2-3; D is uncertain. The CDR3 contains 14 residues. Trimming shortened V by 2 bases and J by 2 bases, and 8 bases separated the two germline ends. Germline lookup yields CDR1 MNHEY and CDR2 SVGEGT. CDR3 amino acids: CASSYGPPTDTQYF. The CDR3 DNA reads TGTGCCAGCAGTTACGGACCCCCCACAGATACGCAGTATTTT.

Details on this clonotype: One junction end disagrees with the germline gene, perhaps due to a read error. The chain joins TRBV3-1 to TRBJ2-4; D is ambiguous. CDR1 and CDR2 from the germline V gene are LGHDT and YNNKEL (reference sequence). The CDR3 contains 13 residues. The CDR3 region has the DNA TGTGCCAGCAGCCAAGCGGGTAGAAACATCCAGTACTTC. This encodes CASSQAGRNIQYF.

The CDR3 coding sequence is TGTGCCAGCAGCTTGGCAATCGGGGTCCCAAAGCGAAATTCACCCCTCCACTTT. Translated: CASSLAIGVPKRNSPLHF. The chain links TRBV5-5 to TRBJ1-6, with D unclear. The CDR3 length is 18 residues. V was trimmed by 0 bases and J by 7 bases, leaving 20 bases between them. Germline V CDR1 and CDR2: SGHKS, YYEKEE (reference sequence).

This clonotype was found many times. V usage is TRBV12-3 or TRBV12-4 and J usage is TRBJ2-5; D unresolved. The V gene lost 6 bases and the J gene lost 0 bases, with 2 bases spanning the gap. The CDR3 contains 11 residues. The CDR3 DNA sequence: TGTGCCAGCAGCAACCAAGAGACCCAGTACTTC. Amino acid sequence: CASSNQETQYF.

The chain is built from TRBV9 and TRBJ2-1; TRBD2 matches at 9 bases. Germline assignment: CDR1 SGDLS and CDR2 YYNGEE. Germline trimming cut 4 bases from V and 2 bases from J; bases unmatched to any gene: 7. The CDR3 sequence is 16 residues long. The CDR3: CASSFRLADPYNEQFF. In DNA, the CDR3 is TGTGCCAGCAGCTTCCGACTAGCGGACCCCTACAATGAGCAGTTCTTC.

The CDR3 region is CASSSSGLYTGELFF. The CDR3 bases are TGTGCCAGCAGTTCGTCCGGGCTCTACACCGGGGAGCTGTTTTTT. The V gene is TRBV12-3 or TRBV12-4, the J gene TRBJ2-2; D remains unclear. The CDR3 consists of 15 residues. V lost 4 bases and J 3 bases, leaving 12 bases between the germline ends.

The chain has TRBV10-2 and TRBJ1-6; 8 bases fit TRBD1. Germline assignment: CDR1 WSHSY and CDR2 SAAADI. Germline trimming cut 3 bases from V and 12 bases from J; bases unmatched to any gene: 10. The CDR3 loop spans 15 amino acids. The chain's CDR3 is CASSDLSGTGQPLHF. The CDR3 nucleotides read TGCGCCAGCAGTGACCTCTCCGGGACAGGCCAACCCCTCCACTTT.

The chain carries TRBV7-9 and TRBJ1-2; maybe TRBD1 (6 bases). The germline gives CDR1 SEHNR, CDR2 FQNEAQ (reference sequence). The length of the CDR3 is 16 residues. V shed 4 bases and J shed 4 bases, with 19 bases lying between them. In DNA form, the CDR3 reads TGTGCCAGCAGCTCACCAACAGGGATAGGGAGCTATGGCTACACCTTC. Its translation is CASSSPTGIGSYGYTF.

The chain is built from TRBV6-6 and TRBJ2-1, with TRBD2 identical over 7 bases. CDR3 length equals 17 residues. Trimming cost V 2 bases and J 1 base; bases outside gene matches: 8. Germline lookup yields CDR1 MNHNY and CDR2 SVGAGI (reference sequence). This chain's CDR3 is CASSYGGEGRSYNEQFF. The CDR3 DNA reads TGTGCCAGCAGTTACGGGGGGGAGGGCCGGTCCTACAATGAGCAGTTCTTC.

The rearrangement uses TRBV7-6 and TRBJ1-4; D call uncertain. CDR3 length: 16 amino acids. Germline CDR1 reads SGHVS; CDR2 reads FNYEAQ. Trimming removed 3 bases from V and 0 bases from J, with 11 bases in between. This CDR3 reads CASSFKQPATNEKLFF. Written as DNA, the CDR3 is TGTGCCAGCAGCTTTAAACAGCCCGCAACTAATGAAAAACTGTTTTTT. Based on the CDR3 plus reference TRBV7-6 and TRBJ1-4, the full variable domain is GAGVSQSPRYKVTKRGQDVALRCDPISGHVSLYWYRQALGQGPEFLTYFNYEAQQDKSGLPNDRFSAERPEGSISTLTIQRTEQRDSAMYRCASSFKQPATNEKLFFGSGTQLSVL.

This sequence joins TRBV20-1 and TRBJ2-4; 8 bases are shared with TRBD1. With the DNA end fitting TRBJ2-7 better, the J assignment may be wrong. The CDR3 extends over 13 amino acids. Per germline, CDR1 DFQATT and CDR2 SNEGSKA (reference sequence). DNA for the CDR3: TGCAGTGCTTCGGACAGGGTGAACTACGAGCAGTACTTC. Translated: CSASDRVNYEQYF.

This clonotype was found once. The chain combines TRBV5-1 with TRBJ2-7; 7 bases map to TRBD2. CDR3 size: 18 residues. Germline trimming cut 3 bases from V and 2 bases from J; bases unmatched to any gene: 17. CDR1 and CDR2 from the germline V gene are SGHRS and YFSETQ. CDR3 nucleotides: TGCGCCAGCAGCTCGCTTCCCCGTGGGGAGCGGGATACCTACGAGCAGTACTTC. It yields the protein CASSSLPRGERDTYEQYF.

V gene TRBV4-1 combines with J gene TRBJ1-1, with 8 bases matching TRBD1. V shed 3 bases and J 4 bases; nucleotides not matched to a gene: 13. Germline CDR1 MGHRA, CDR2 YSYEKL. The CDR3 length is 17 residues. CDR3 loop: CASSQGWTGRGSTEAFF. DNA for the CDR3: TGCGCCAGCAGCCAGGGATGGACAGGGCGGGGGTCCACTGAAGCTTTCTTT.

In its sample, this clonotype was seen a few times. The CDR3 is CSVAGDREYGYTF. The CDR3 coding sequence is TGCAGCGTTGCCGGGGACAGGGAATATGGCTACACCTTC. This chain connects TRBV29-1 to TRBJ1-2; TRBD1 aligns across 9 bases. The CDR3 is 13 amino acids. Germline CDR1 SQVTM, CDR2 ANQGSEA. The V and J ends lost 4 bases and 5 bases, in that order; junction bases with no gene match: 5.

J is TRBJ2-5 and V is TRBV5-1; tentatively, D is TRBD1 or TRBD2 (5 bases each). The J call may be faulty, since TRBJ2-7 better matches the DNA end. The germline V gene has CDR1 SGHRS and CDR2 YFSETQ. This CDR3 is built from 16 residues. The CDR3 bases are TGCGCCAGCAGCTCCACCTTGACAGAGGGATTAGGCGAGCAGTACTTC. Translated, it gives CASSSTLTEGLGEQYF.

The J gene is TRBJ2-3, the V gene TRBV7-9; D is unresolved. The V gene lost 5 bases and the J gene lost 0 bases, with 15 bases spanning the gap. Per germline, CDR1 SEHNR and CDR2 FQNEAQ (reference sequence). The length of the CDR3 is 16 residues. CDR3 amino acids: CASSQDGLISTDTQYF. CDR3 DNA sequence: TGTGCCAGCAGCCAAGACGGGTTGATTAGCACAGATACGCAGTATTTT.

V gene TRBV4-2 combines with J gene TRBJ2-1; 9 positions match TRBD2. The CDR3 sequence is 14 residues long. J lost 10 bases, V lost 0 bases, and 4 bases had no gene match. Germline V gene sequence: CDR1 LGHNA, CDR2 YNFKEQ. The CDR3 loop reads CASSQEREGREQFF. Written as DNA, the CDR3 is TGTGCCAGCAGCCAAGAGCGGGAGGGCCGGGAGCAGTTCTTC.

The chain is built from TRBV29-1 and TRBJ1-2; perhaps TRBD1 as D (5 bases). Per the germline V gene, CDR1 is SQVTM and CDR2 is ANQGSEA. The V end lost 5 bases, the J end lost 8 bases, and 12 bases lay between the germline ends. The CDR3 is made up of 11 amino acids. The CDR3 spells CSVWGDGGYTF. CDR3 DNA sequence: TGCAGCGTTTGGGGGGACGGCGGCTACACCTTC.

This chain joins TRBV20-1 and TRBJ2-1, with 7 bases lining up with TRBD2. Germline V gene lookup returns CDR1 DFQATT and CDR2 SNEGSKA (reference sequence). The V and J ends lost 1 base and 0 bases, in that order; junction bases with no gene match: 6. CDR3 length equals 16 residues. In nucleotides, the CDR3 is TGCAGTGCTAGAGCAGCGGCGGGAGTCTCCTACAATGAGCAGTTCTTC. Its protein product is CSARAAAGVSYNEQFF.

CDR3 sequence reads: CASSLDVTGVETQYF. The CDR3 region has the DNA TGCGCCAGCAGCTTGGATGTGACAGGGGTCGAGACCCAGTACTTC. The chain is built from TRBV5-1 and TRBJ2-7; 8 bases fit TRBD1. The J call is doubtful: the DNA matches TRBJ2-5 better. CDR1 and CDR2 (germline): SGHRS, YFSETQ. The CDR3 sequence is 15 residues long.

The chain is built from TRBV12-5 and TRBJ2-4, with a tentative D call TRBD2 (6 bases). There are 11 residues in the CDR3. Trimming shortened V by 5 bases and J by 13 bases, and 12 bases separated the two germline ends. Germline assignment: CDR1 LGHNT and CDR2 FRNRAP. CDR3 nucleotide sequence: TGTGCTAGTGGTCCGCGGGGTTGGCAGTACTTC. Its translation is CASGPRGWQYF.

J is TRBJ2-1 and V is TRBV7-2; the D gene is possibly TRBD2 (6 bases). Germline values: CDR1 SGHTA, CDR2 FQGNSA. Trimming removed 3 bases from V and 7 bases from J, with 19 bases in between. The CDR3 runs 16 residues. The CDR3 nucleotides are TGTGCCAGCAGCTTGCGACGGGGGAATATTAATAATGAGCAGTTCTTC. Protein: CASSLRRGNINNEQFF.

The table lists this clonotype with a few counts. The chain combines TRBV6-6 with TRBJ2-1; no reliable D call. The CDR3 has 9 residues. V was cut by 8 bases and J by 9 bases, with 5 bases left in between. Germline assignment: CDR1 MNHNY and CDR2 SVGAGI (reference sequence). CDR3 DNA sequence: TGTGCCAGCGGTAGTGAGCAGTTCTTC. Translating it yields CASGSEQFF.

The CDR3 bases are TGCAGCGTTGAAGACCTGAAGGACAGGGGGCGGTACGGGAGAACTGAAGCTTTCTTT. It codes for CSVEDLKDRGRYGRTEAFF. The genes are TRBV29-1 and TRBJ1-1; 11 nucleotides align to TRBD1. The V gene end was trimmed by 0 bases and the J gene end by 5 bases; junction bases not matched to a gene: 17. Germline V gene data show CDR1 as SQVTM and CDR2 as ANQGSEA. This CDR3 region has 19 residues.

The chain combines TRBV5-1 with TRBJ1-2, with D possibly TRBD1 on 5 matching bases. Germline lookup yields CDR1 SGHRS and CDR2 YFSETQ. The CDR3 extends over 13 amino acids. Trimming took 4 bases from V and 5 from J, leaving 12 bases between them. CDR3 DNA: TGCGCCAGCAGCGGGGCTACGGGGTATGGCTACACCTTC. This gives the protein CASSGATGYGYTF.

The sample holds many counts of this clonotype. The chain is built from TRBV20-1 and TRBJ2-5; 10 bases line up with TRBD2. Per germline, CDR1 DFQATT and CDR2 SNEGSKA (reference sequence). The trim removed 0 bases at V and 5 bases at J, leaving 6 bases unmatched. The length of the CDR3 is 15 residues. The CDR3 DNA sequence: TGCAGTGCTAGAGAGAGCGGGAGGGCCCAGGAGACCCAGTACTTC. The encoded protein is CSARESGRAQETQYF.

The V call is TRBV4-3, the J call TRBJ1-5, with a weak D call TRBD1 (5 bases). V dropped 0 bases and J dropped 0 bases, with 15 bases sitting between them. The CDR3 runs to 18 residues. In germline, CDR1 is LGHNA, CDR2 YSLEER. This CDR3 is CASSQEFEWGDSNQPQHF. The CDR3, as DNA: TGCGCCAGCAGCCAAGAGTTCGAATGGGGGGATAGCAATCAGCCCCAGCATTTT.

The chain couples TRBV20-1 to TRBJ2-1; the match to TRBD2 covers 13 bases. The V and J ends lost 6 bases and 3 bases, in that order; junction bases with no gene match: 5. Germline values: CDR1 DFQATT, CDR2 SNEGSKA (reference sequence). The CDR3 consists of 15 residues. CDR3 in amino acids: CSALGTSGIYNEQFF. The CDR3 nucleotides read TGCAGTGCGCTCGGGACTAGCGGGATCTACAATGAGCAGTTCTTC.